The entry below gives a single T cell receptor beta chain sequence along with its context. The germline V gene encodes CDR1 MDHEN and CDR2 SYDVKM. J lost 3 bases, V lost 5 bases, and 12 bases had no gene match. The CDR3 sequence is 16 residues long. The source of the sample is a study of control samples from healthy donors and cancer patients. Sequencing used immunoSEQ multiplex PCR; TCRdb keeps in-frame clones, though not all of them. The table records around 33,000 clones, about 86% of them present only once. The material sequenced was PBMCs. V usage is TRBV28 and J usage is TRBJ2-5, with TRBD1 matching over 7 bases. The TCR sequence derives from a woman between 40 and 55 years old with lung cancer. The CDR3 DNA sequence: TGTGCCAGCAGTGACCCCCGGGACAGATACAAAGAGACCCAGTACTTC. Its translation: CASSDPRDRYKETQYF.